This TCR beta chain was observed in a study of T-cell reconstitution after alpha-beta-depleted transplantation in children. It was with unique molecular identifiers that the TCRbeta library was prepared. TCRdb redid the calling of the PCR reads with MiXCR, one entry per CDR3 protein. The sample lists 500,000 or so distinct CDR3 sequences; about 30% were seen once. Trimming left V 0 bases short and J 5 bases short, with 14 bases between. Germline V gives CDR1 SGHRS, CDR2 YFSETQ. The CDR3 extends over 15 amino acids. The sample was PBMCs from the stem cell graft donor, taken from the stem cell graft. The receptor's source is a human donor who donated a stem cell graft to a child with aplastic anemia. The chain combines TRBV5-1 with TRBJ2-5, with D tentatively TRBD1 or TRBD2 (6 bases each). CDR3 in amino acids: CASSLEALGGETQYF. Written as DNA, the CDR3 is TGCGCCAGCAGCTTGGAGGCCTTAGGGGGGGAGACCCAGTACTTC. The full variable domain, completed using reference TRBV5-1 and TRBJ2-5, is KAGVTQTPRYLIKTRGQQVTLSCSPISGHRSVSWYQQTPGQGLQFLFEYFSETQRNKGNFPGRFSGRQFSNSRSEMNVSTLELGDSALYLCASSLEALGGETQYFGPGTRLLVL.